This T cell receptor beta chain was sequenced in a study of blood T cell repertoires in COVID-19. Clones were read by immunoSEQ multiplex PCR, and TCRdb kept only the in-frame ones, dropping some. Of roughly 230,000 clones listed, roughly 81% were seen once; the top ten hold about 6.2%. The CDR3 length is 13 residues. The V gene end was trimmed by 5 bases and the J gene end by 4 bases; junction bases not matched to a gene: 4. Germline V gene data show CDR1 as SGHDT and CDR2 as YYEEEE. This TCR derives from a woman aged 50 to 60 who had been exposed to COVID-19. Sequencing input: PBMCs or T cells enriched from blood (not recorded which). J is TRBJ1-1 and V is TRBV5-6, with 8 bases lining up with TRBD1. The CDR3 region is CASRATGGTEAFF. The CDR3 DNA reads TGTGCCAGCAGGGCCACAGGGGGCACTGAAGCTTTCTTT. The entire variable domain, with the rest obtained from reference TRBV5-6 and TRBJ1-1, is as follows: DAGVTQSPTHLIKTRGQQVTLRCSPKSGHDTVSWYQQALGQGPQFIFQYYEEEERQRGNFPDRFSGHQFPNYSSELNVNALLLGDSALYLCASRATGGTEAFFGQGTRLTVV.